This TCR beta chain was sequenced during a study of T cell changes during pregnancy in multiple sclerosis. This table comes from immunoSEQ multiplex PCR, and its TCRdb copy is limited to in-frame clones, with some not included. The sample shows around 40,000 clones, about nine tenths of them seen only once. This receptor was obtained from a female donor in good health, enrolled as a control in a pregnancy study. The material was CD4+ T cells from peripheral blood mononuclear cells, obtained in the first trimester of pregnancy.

The CDR3 is CASSSMTGNNQPQHF. CDR3 DNA sequence: TGTGCCAGCAGCTCGATGACAGGAAACAATCAGCCCCAGCATTTT. The rearrangement joins TRBV5-5 to TRBJ1-5; tentatively, D is TRBD1 (6 bases). Deletions cut 3 bases from V and 3 bases from J, with 13 bases between. CDR3 size: 15 residues. Germline CDR1 and CDR2: SGHKS and YYEKEE (reference sequence).